This T cell receptor (beta chain) was obtained from a study of CD8 T cells in ankylosing spondylitis. General study findings and limits: Previous work reported some of these motif variants in the synovial fluid and blood of reactive arthritis. Researchers report that disease-linked clones proved CD8+ and relatively rare in peripheral blood. Several highly homologous variants made up a TCR beta motif, and this motif appeared characteristic of ankylosing spondylitis blood.

Quantitative 5'-RACE with molecular barcodes produced the TCR beta libraries. TCRdb passed the 5' RACE reads through MiXCR, listing each CDR3 protein once. The table has 130,000 or so distinct CDR3 sequences, roughly 6.6% seen once; the top ten hold 9% to 15%. Details on this clonotype: No antigen is known for it.

The sequence was collected from a male donor with ankylosing spondylitis or in good health (not recorded which). The sequenced sample was blood, either unsorted or a sorted T cell fraction (not recorded which).

This chain's CDR3 is CASSTDSFNYGYTF. The CDR3 nucleotides read TGCGCCAGCAGCACGGACAGCTTTAACTATGGCTACACCTTC. The gene calls are TRBV5-1 and TRBJ1-2; a possible D gene is TRBD1 (6 bases). Trimming left V 4 bases short and J 1 base short, with 11 bases between. The CDR3 spans 14 residues. CDR1 is SGHRS and CDR2 is YFSETQ in the germline V gene.